Listed below are T cell receptor beta chains from one sample, sequenced in a study of regulatory T cells in long-lasting Graves disease. TCRdb independently ran MiXCR on the multiplex PCR reads; one entry per CDR3 protein. The data contain around 500,000 distinct CDR3 sequences, about 11% of them singletons. The data also belong to a second study, concerning T cells in Graves' hyperthyroidism and ophthalmopathy.

The specimen comprised peripheral blood mononuclear cells (PBMCs), sampled at new diagnosis, from a patient treated with antithyroid drugs. These receptors originate from a woman aged 25 to 39 with Graves disease. CDR3s include the opening cysteine and the closing phenylalanine or tryptophan. The order of the fields is clone size, J gene, V gene, D gene, CDR3 DNA, CDR3 protein. The D gene is left open where the match is weak. Clone size, where shown, is once, few, many, or a class for clones that have expanded.

>many|TRBJ2-4|TRBV28|TRBD2
TGTGCCAGCAGTTTATACTCTCCTAGCGGGTTAGCCAAAAACATTCAGTACTTC
CASSLYSPSGLAKNIQYF
>many|TRBJ2-5|TRBV20-1|TRBD2
TGCAGTGCTAGAGAGGGACTAGCGTCGCAAGAGACCCAGTACTTC
CSAREGLASQETQYF
>many|TRBJ1-2|TRBV6-1|TRBD1
TGTGCCAGCAGAACGGGACAGGGGGCGATATCTAACTATGGCTACACCTTC
CASRTGQGAISNYGYTF
>many|TRBJ1-2|TRBV7-3|.
TGTGCCAGCAGCAGCGCCGGCTATGGCTACACCTTC
CASSSAGYGYTF
>many|TRBJ2-7|TRBV4-3|TRBD1
TGCGCCAGCAGCCAAGAACCGGGACAGGGGGTTACCGAGCAGTACTTC
CASSQEPGQGVTEQYF
>many|TRBJ2-1|TRBV20-1|TRBD2
TGCAGTGCTAGAGGTTACCTACGGACTAGCGGGAGTGGGGATGAGCAGTTCTTC
CSARGYLRTSGSGDEQFF
>few|TRBJ2-7|TRBV4-1|.
TGCGCCAGCAGCCAAATAGCTTCCCCGACCTACGAGCAGTACTTC
CASSQIASPTYEQYF
>many|TRBJ1-1|TRBV12-3/TRBV12-4|TRBD1
TGTGCCAGCAGCGCAGGGGGGGGCAACACTGAAGCTTTCTTT
CASSAGGGNTEAFF
>.|TRBJ2-2|TRBV3-1|TRBD2
TGTGCCAGCAGCCTACGTATTAGGTTGTGGCGGGAGGCGGGCACCGGGGAGCTGTTTTTT
CASSLRIRLWREAGTGELFF
>few|TRBJ2-5|TRBV6-2/TRBV6-3|TRBD1
TGTGCCAGCAGTTCCATCTTACAGGGGCGAGAGACCCAGTACTTC
CASSSILQGRETQYF
>many|TRBJ2-7|TRBV2|TRBD2
TGTGCCAGCAGTGAAGATCGAGCGGGAGCGTACGAGCAGTACTTC
CASSEDRAGAYEQYF
>.|TRBJ2-6|TRBV27|.
TGTGCCAGAACGAAGGGGGCTCGGGGGGCCAACGTCCTGGCTTTC
CARTKGARGANVLAF
>many|TRBJ1-5|TRBV30|TRBD1
TGTGCCTGGGACAGGGGCTCGAATCAGCCCCAGCATTTT
CAWDRGSNQPQHF
>many|TRBJ2-2|TRBV11-3|.
TGTGCCAGCAGCTTCCGGGACACCTTCACCGGGGAGCTGTTTTTT
CASSFRDTFTGELFF
>many|TRBJ2-5|TRBV5-5|.
TGTGCCAGCAGCTCCCGGGGGGCCCAAGGAGAGACCCAGTACTTC
CASSSRGAQGETQYF
>many|TRBJ1-1|TRBV6-1|.
TGTGCCAGCAGTGAAACAGGCAAGGCCCTTGCAACCTCAAGTGGTCTCTTT
CASSETGKALATSSGLF
>.|TRBJ2-1|TRBV11-3|.
TGTGCCAGCAGTTTCCAGGGTCGTGGCAGTGAGCAGTTCTTC
CASSFQGRGSEQFF
>many|TRBJ2-2|TRBV12-5|.
TGTGCTAGTGGTTTGAGCCCAGCCGGGGAGCTGTTTTTT
CASGLSPAGELFF
>many|TRBJ1-6|TRBV27|.
TGTGCCAGCAGGACACGCAATACGGGCTCCTATAATTCACCCCTCCACTTT
CASRTRNTGSYNSPLHF
>many|TRBJ2-1|TRBV13|TRBD1
TGTGCCAGCAGCAATGGGGCTCGGGACAGAGAGGCCAATGAGCAGTTCTTC
CASSNGARDREANEQFF
>.|TRBJ2-5|TRBV28|.
TGTGCCAGCAGTTTCCCGGGGATGGAGACCCAGTACTTC
CASSFPGMETQYF
>.|TRBJ2-2|TRBV5-1|.
TGCGCCAGCAGCTCAACACTCTCCGAGAACACCGGGGAGCTGTTTTTT
CASSSTLSENTGELFF
>many|TRBJ1-4|TRBV29-1|.
TGCAGCGTTGCCAGCAGGATTAATGAAAAACTGTTTTTT
CSVASRINEKLFF
>many|TRBJ2-1|TRBV9|TRBD1
TGTGCCAGCAGCGTAGGGTCGGACAGGGGTAATGAGCAGTTCTTC
CASSVGSDRGNEQFF
>many|TRBJ2-7|TRBV20-1|.
TGCAGTGCTGCAGGACAATACCGCGCCAACGAGCAGTACTTC
CSAAGQYRANEQYF
>many|TRBJ2-7|TRBV3-1|.
TGTGCCAGCAGCCAAGATGCCGGATCCTACGAGCAGTACTTC
CASSQDAGSYEQYF
>many|TRBJ2-1|TRBV18|TRBD2
TGTGCCAGCTCACGCCCCGCCAGCGGGATTACTGAGCAGTTCTTC
CASSRPASGITEQFF
>few|TRBJ2-3|TRBV11-3|.
TGTGCCAGCAGCTTCGGCGGAGAGGGCGCAGATACGCAGTATTTT
CASSFGGEGADTQYF
>many|TRBJ1-1|TRBV27|TRBD1
TGTGCCAGCAGTAGGCACAGGGGCATGAACACTGAAGCTTTCTTT
CASSRHRGMNTEAFF
>many|TRBJ1-1|TRBV6-2/TRBV6-3|.
TGTGCCAGCAGTTACTCAAGAGGAGACAGTGGTAAAACTTTCTTT
CASSYSRGDSGKTFF
>many|TRBJ1-1|TRBV6-2/TRBV6-3|.
TGTGCCAGCCCTCCGAGGGTAAACACTGAAGCTTTCTTT
CASPPRVNTEAFF
>few|TRBJ2-1|TRBV4-3|.
TGCGCCAGCAGTCCTAATCAGTACAATGAGCAGTTCTTC
CASSPNQYNEQFF
>few|TRBJ1-4|TRBV20-1|.
TGCAGTGCCAAAGCCCACGGGGGGGCTAATGAAAAACTGTTTTTT
CSAKAHGGANEKLFF
>many|TRBJ2-2|TRBV28|.
TGTGCCAGCAGTTTACCGCCTGGCCCGGATACGAACACCGGGGAGCTGTTTTTT
CASSLPPGPDTNTGELFF
>.|TRBJ2-3|TRBV4-1|.
TGCGCCAGCAGCCATCCCCGCACGGGAAAAGGGGGTCCTTCAGATACGCAGTATTTT
CASSHPRTGKGGPSDTQYF